The sequence of this TCR beta chain was determined in a study of spatial heterogeneity in lung cancer. Findings of the study overall: Mutation counts in tumors were tracked by counts of expanded intratumoral alpha and beta TCRs.

Time point of the sample: sample taken at primary tumor resection. The donors were 72 patients with non-small cell lung cancer that was early-stage and untreated. Sequencing covered unsorted whole RNA taken from tumor, nontumor lung or frozen PBMC. The library protocol tagged each TCR cDNA with a unique molecular identifier. One entry per CDR3 protein results from TCRdb running MiXCR on the 5' RACE reads. The sample consists of around 5,100 distinct CDR3 sequences, about 4.9% of them appearing once. V gave up 6 bases and J gave up 3 bases, with 12 bases separating them. CDR3 length: 14 residues. This clonotype was seen a few times. Its antigen is not known. This beta chain is an unintended read in a library built for alpha chains; its size means little.

Sample: lung tumor tissue, taken at surgery. This chain links TRBV12-3 or TRBV12-4 with TRBJ1-5; D ambiguous. The sequence came from a male donor with early-stage non-small cell lung cancer. In DNA, the CDR3 is TGTGCCAGCAGGCCGGCGGGTACCAATCAGCCCCAGCATTTT. The encoded protein is CASRPAGTNQPQHF.